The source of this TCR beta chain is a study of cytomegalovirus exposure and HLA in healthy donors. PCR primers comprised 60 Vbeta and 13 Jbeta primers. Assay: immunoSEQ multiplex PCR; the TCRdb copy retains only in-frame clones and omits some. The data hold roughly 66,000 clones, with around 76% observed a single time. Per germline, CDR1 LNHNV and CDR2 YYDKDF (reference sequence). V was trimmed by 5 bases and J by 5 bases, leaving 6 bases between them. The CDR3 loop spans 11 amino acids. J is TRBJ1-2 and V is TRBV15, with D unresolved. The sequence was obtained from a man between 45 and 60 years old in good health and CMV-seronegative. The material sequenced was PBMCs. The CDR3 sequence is CATSGLYGYTF. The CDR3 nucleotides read TGTGCCACCAGCGGACTGTATGGCTACACCTTC.